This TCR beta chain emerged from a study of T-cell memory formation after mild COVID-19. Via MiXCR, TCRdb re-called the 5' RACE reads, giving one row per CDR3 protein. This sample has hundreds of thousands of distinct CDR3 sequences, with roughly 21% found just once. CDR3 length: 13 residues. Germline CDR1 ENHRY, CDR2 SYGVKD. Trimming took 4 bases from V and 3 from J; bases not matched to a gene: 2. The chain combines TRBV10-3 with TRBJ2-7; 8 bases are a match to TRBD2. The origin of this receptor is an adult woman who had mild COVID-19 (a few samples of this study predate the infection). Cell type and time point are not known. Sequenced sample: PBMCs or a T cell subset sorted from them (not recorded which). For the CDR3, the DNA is TGTGCCATCAGTGGCGGGAGGATCTACGAGCAGTACTTC. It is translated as CAISGGRIYEQYF.